Each of the 26 T cell receptor beta chains below was sequenced from the same sample in a study of cytotoxic CD8 clonotypes in ibrutinib-treated CLL. TCRdb's copy holds only in-frame clones and misses some; the assay was immunoSEQ multiplex PCR. The repertoire holds around 97,000 clones, with around 73% as singletons. The material sequenced was PBMCs, taken after 12 months of ibrutinib treatment. The receptors stem from a human donor with chronic lymphocytic leukemia.

The chain uses TRBV5-1 and TRBJ2-6, with D maybe TRBD1 (7 bases). Trimming shortened V by 0 bases and J by 3 bases, and 13 bases separated the two germline ends. The CDR3 runs to 17 residues. The V gene's germline CDR1 is SGHRS and CDR2 YFSETQ. Written as DNA, the CDR3 is TGCGCCAGCAGCTTGGATGGAGGGGGCGGTGGGGCCAACGTCCTGACTTTC. Protein sequence: CASSLDGGGGGANVLTF.

This chain links TRBV28 with TRBJ1-4; D is undetermined. Trimming removed 3 bases at V and 3 bases at J, with 14 bases between. The CDR3 totals 16 residues. Germline V CDR1 and CDR2: MDHEN, SYDVKM. The CDR3 loop is CASSFQGMRANEKLFF. DNA for the CDR3: TGTGCCAGCAGTTTTCAAGGGATGAGGGCTAATGAAAAACTGTTTTTT. The full variable domain, rest sourced from reference TRBV28 and TRBJ1-4, is DVKVTQSSRYLVKRTGEKVFLECVQDMDHENMFWYRQDPGLGLRLIYFSYDVKMKEKGDIPEGYSVSREKKERFSLILESASTNQTSMYLCASSFQGMRANEKLFFGSGTQLSVL.

This chain connects TRBV5-1 to TRBJ1-3, with 8 bases fitting TRBD1. The CDR3 is 16 residues long. CDR1 and CDR2 from the germline V gene are SGHRS and YFSETQ. After removal of 1 base from V and 3 bases from J, the junction contained 6 bases not matched to a gene. The CDR3: CASSLLATGGGNTIYF. The CDR3 DNA is TGCGCCAGCAGCTTGCTAGCCACAGGGGGTGGAAACACCATATATTTT.

The chain combines TRBV2 with TRBJ1-5; D unresolved. CDR3 length: 13 amino acids. Germline V gene sequence: CDR1 SNHLY, CDR2 FYNNEI. With 0 bases removed from V and 4 bases from J, the gap between germline ends came to 4 bases. CDR3 sequence (DNA): TGTGCCAGCAGTGAAGCGCTTAATCAGCCCCAGCATTTT. It translates to CASSEALNQPQHF.

This sequence joins TRBV7-2 and TRBJ2-7; D is ambiguous. Germline V gives CDR1 SGHTA, CDR2 FQGNSA. The CDR3 sequence is 12 residues long. The V and J ends lost 2 bases and 3 bases respectively, with 5 bases between them. The CDR3 coding sequence is TGTGCCAGCAGCTTACCGAGCTACGAGCAGTACTTC. Translation: CASSLPSYEQYF.

The chain carries TRBV7-9 and TRBJ2-1; possible D gene TRBD1, 5 bases. V gave up 5 bases and J gave up 6 bases, with 11 bases separating them. The V gene's germline CDR1 is SEHNR and CDR2 FQNEAQ (reference sequence). The length of the CDR3 is 13 residues. CDR3 sequence reads: CASSDPGINEQFF. CDR3 bases: TGTGCCAGCAGCGATCCAGGGATCAATGAGCAGTTCTTC. Complete variable domain (other parts from reference TRBV7-9 and TRBJ2-1): DTGVSQNPRHKITKRGQNVTFRCDPISEHNRLYWYRQTLGQGPEFLTYFQNEAQLEKSRLLSDRFSAERPKGSFSTLEIQRTEQGDSAMYLCASSDPGINEQFFGPGTRLTVL.

The rearrangement joins TRBV7-3 to TRBJ2-2; no definite D call. The germline CDR1 and CDR2 sequences are SGHTA and FQGTGA. V was shortened by 5 bases and J by 0 bases, with 7 bases between the two germline ends. The CDR3 covers 14 residues. CDR3 in DNA: TGTGCCAGCAGCCGCATAGCGAACACCGGGGAGCTGTTTTTT. As protein: CASSRIANTGELFF.

The chain is built from TRBV4-2 and TRBJ1-1; 8 bases fit TRBD1. After removal of 2 bases from V and 3 bases from J, the junction contained 26 bases not matched to a gene. Germline V CDR1 and CDR2: LGHNA, YNFKEQ. The CDR3 covers 22 residues. The DNA of the CDR3 is TGTGCCAGCAGCCAACACCTAGCTTACCAAGACAGGGGTTTCAAAGGGGACACTGAAGCTTTCTTT. It codes for CASSQHLAYQDRGFKGDTEAFF.

This chain links TRBV10-2 with TRBJ2-2; D is unclear. Germline values: CDR1 WSHSY, CDR2 SAAADI. V was clipped by 11 bases and J by 8 bases, with 15 bases between them. This CDR3 region has 12 residues. CDR3 sequence (DNA): TGCGCCGGAACGCAGATGCTTGGGGAGCTGTTTTTT. This sequence encodes CAGTQMLGELFF.

This sequence joins TRBV18 and TRBJ2-7, with D hard to call. The germline V and J ends were trimmed by 4 bases and 0 bases, with 7 bases remaining between them. There are 13 residues in the CDR3. Germline lookup yields CDR1 KGHSH and CDR2 LQKENI. The CDR3 is CASSRTDSYEQYF. The CDR3 DNA reads TGTGCCAGCTCACGGACGGACTCCTACGAGCAGTACTTC.

V usage is TRBV9 and J usage is TRBJ2-5, with 10 bases aligning to TRBD1. Looked up from germline, CDR1 is SGDLS and CDR2 is YYNGEE. The CDR3 sequence is 16 residues long. V shed 0 bases, J shed 4 bases, and the junction held 6 bases outside the gene matches. For the CDR3, the DNA is TGTGCCAGCAGCGTAGGGGGGACAGGGGTCCGAGAGACCCAGTACTTC. Encoded protein: CASSVGGTGVRETQYF. The whole variable domain, filled in from reference TRBV9 and TRBJ2-5, reads DSGVTQTPKHLITATGQRVTLRCSPRSGDLSVYWYQQSLDQGLQFLIQYYNGEERAKGNILERFSAQQFPDLHSELNLSSLELGDSALYFCASSVGGTGVRETQYFGPGTRLLVL.

This chain joins TRBV6-5 and TRBJ2-5; 7 bases agree with TRBD1. V dropped 7 bases and J dropped 5; count of bases not matched to a gene: 13. The CDR3 spans 15 residues. Per germline, CDR1 MNHEY and CDR2 SVGAGI. CDR3 sequence: CASTSWAGGVETQYF. For the CDR3, the DNA is TGTGCCAGCACGTCTTGGGCAGGGGGAGTGGAGACCCAGTACTTC.

As concerns this clone: Because it lacks the conserved phenylalanine or tryptophan at the end, this CDR3 is likely a read error. The DNA is left out, because the CDR3 cannot be placed on it with certainty; the CDR3 is given as TCRdb lists it. The V and J genes are TRBV20-1 and TRBJ2-7. Per the germline V gene, CDR1 is DFQATT and CDR2 is SNEGSKA (reference sequence). The CDR3 length equals 11 residues, ends included. CDR3 in amino acids: CSARDSRGEQG.

The chain carries TRBV27 and TRBJ1-6; D is unclear. CDR3 length: 15 amino acids. The V and J ends lost 6 bases and 9 bases respectively, with 18 bases between them. Germline V gene lookup returns CDR1 MNHEY and CDR2 SMNVEV (reference sequence). The CDR3 region has the DNA TGTGCCAGCAGGGCCGACAACGTCGGAAGTTCACCCCTCCACTTT. It is translated as CASRADNVGSSPLHF.

The rearrangement uses TRBV7-9 and TRBJ1-5, with D uncertain. The germline V gene has CDR1 SEHNR and CDR2 FQNEAQ (reference sequence). This CDR3 region has 13 residues. The V end lost 5 bases, the J end lost 5 bases, and 10 bases lay between the germline ends. CDR3 in amino acids: CASSNGVDQPQHF. CDR3 nucleotides: TGTGCCAGCAGCAACGGGGTGGATCAGCCCCAGCATTTT.

This clone appeared a few times. The genes are TRBV6-5 and TRBJ1-4; D is uncertain. This CDR3 has 13 residues. V was shortened by 6 bases and J by 7 bases, with 12 bases between the two germline ends. Germline CDR1 MNHEY, CDR2 SVGAGI. The CDR3 sequence: CASSLRAFEKLFF. For the CDR3, the DNA is TGTGCCAGCAGCCTGAGGGCCTTTGAAAAACTGTTTTTT.

V gene TRBV28 combines with J gene TRBJ1-1; D is uncertain. V was shortened by 1 base and J by 0 bases, with 0 bases between the two germline ends. Germline CDR1 and CDR2: MDHEN and SYDVKM. The length of the CDR3 is 12 residues. The CDR3 region is CASSLLNTEAFF. In DNA form, the CDR3 reads TGTGCCAGCAGTTTATTGAACACTGAAGCTTTCTTT.

The chain uses TRBV5-6 and TRBJ2-7; 8 nucleotides line up with TRBD1. The germline V gene has CDR1 SGHDT and CDR2 YYEEEE. The ends lost 2 bases at V and 6 bases at J; junction bases unmatched: 19. The length of the CDR3 is 18 residues. CDR3 DNA: TGTGCCAGCAGCTTCATTAGGACAGGGCGGGTTGAGGGGTTCGAGCAGTACTTC. It yields the protein CASSFIRTGRVEGFEQYF. Using reference TRBV5-6 and TRBJ2-7 for the parts outside the CDR3, the full variable domain is DAGVTQSPTHLIKTRGQQVTLRCSPKSGHDTVSWYQQALGQGPQFIFQYYEEEERQRGNFPDRFSGHQFPNYSSELNVNALLLGDSALYLCASSFIRTGRVEGFEQYFGPGTRLTVT.

The chain couples TRBV5-1 to TRBJ2-2; D gene ambiguous. The CDR3 runs to 15 residues. V gave up 4 bases and J gave up 0 bases, with 10 bases separating them. In germline, CDR1 is SGHRS, CDR2 YFSETQ. CDR3 in amino acids: CASSPVKPNTGELFF. For the CDR3, the DNA is TGCGCCAGCAGCCCGGTTAAACCGAACACCGGGGAGCTGTTTTTT.

J is TRBJ1-6 and V is TRBV7-2; 10 nucleotides align to TRBD1. The V gene end was trimmed by 5 bases and the J gene end by 8 bases; junction bases not matched to a gene: 6. Germline V gene sequence: CDR1 SGHTA, CDR2 FQGNSA. The CDR3 totals 15 residues. The CDR3 bases are TGTGCCAGCAGCAAGACAGGGGGCTGGGATTCACCCCTCCACTTT. Protein: CASSKTGGWDSPLHF. The full variable domain, its missing parts supplied by reference TRBV7-2 and TRBJ1-6, is GAGVSQSPSNKVTEKGKDVELRCDPISGHTALYWYRQSLGQGLEFLIYFQGNSAPDKSGLPSDRFSAERTGGSVSTLTIQRTQQEDSAVYLCASSKTGGWDSPLHFGNGTRLTVT.

The table lists this clone with a few counts. This chain uses TRBV9 with TRBJ2-7; D uncertain. Germline CDR1 reads SGDLS; CDR2 reads YYNGEE. The CDR3 totals 14 residues. With 3 bases removed from V and 2 bases from J, the gap between germline ends came to 12 bases. The CDR3 sequence: CASSESTATYEQYF. The CDR3 bases are TGTGCCAGCAGCGAGTCCACAGCTACCTACGAGCAGTACTTC.

The V call is TRBV10-2, the J call TRBJ1-1; possible D gene TRBD1, 5 bases. CDR3 length equals 13 residues. V lost 4 bases, J lost 1 base, and 7 bases lay in between. Germline CDR1 reads WSHSY; CDR2 reads SAAADI. CDR3 DNA: TGCGCCAGCAGTGCAAGGGGGAACACTGAAGCTTTCTTT. It specifies CASSARGNTEAFF.

As concerns this clone: Other DNA sequences from this sample encode an identical CDR3 as well. The chain combines TRBV2 with TRBJ1-2; D possibly corresponds to TRBD1 (5 bases). The CDR3 runs to 14 residues. V lost 3 bases to trimming and J lost 0 bases, with 8 bases between them. Germline V gene lookup returns CDR1 SNHLY and CDR2 FYNNEI. CDR3 protein: CASSEQGANYGYTF. The CDR3 nucleotides are TGTGCCAGCAGTGAGCAGGGTGCTAACTATGGCTACACCTTC.

The gene calls are TRBV30 and TRBJ1-6, with TRBD1 as a possible D gene (5 bases). Germline assignment: CDR1 GTSNPN and CDR2 SVGIG (reference sequence). The CDR3 has 13 amino acids. The V gene lost 4 bases and the J gene lost 11 bases, with 15 bases spanning the gap. The CDR3 loop is CAWTGGWGAPLHF. The DNA for the CDR3 is TGTGCCTGGACTGGGGGGTGGGGGGCACCCCTCCACTTT.

The chain carries TRBV19 and TRBJ1-1; TRBD1 aligns across 9 bases. CDR1 LNHDA and CDR2 SQIVND come from the germline V gene (reference sequence). Unmatched junction bases numbered 15, after V lost 5 bases and J lost 11 bases. The CDR3 is made up of 15 amino acids. The CDR3 region has the DNA TGTGCCAGTAGTCCCCGCGGGACAGGGACTTTGTCTGCTTTCTTT. Translating it yields CASSPRGTGTLSAFF.

The rearrangement joins TRBV7-2 to TRBJ2-3, with a tentative D call TRBD2 (7 bases). Trimming pared 5 bases from V and 2 bases from J, leaving 14 bases between. The CDR3 covers 15 residues. From germline, CDR1 is SGHTA and CDR2 FQGNSA. The CDR3 sequence is CASSPRGAYTDTQYF. The DNA of the CDR3 is TGTGCCAGCAGCCCCCGGGGGGCTTACACAGATACGCAGTATTTT.